Each of the 23 T cell receptor beta chains below was sequenced from the same sample in a study of cytomegalovirus exposure and HLA in healthy donors. The PCR contained 60 Vbeta and 13 Jbeta primers. This table comes from immunoSEQ multiplex PCR, and its TCRdb copy is limited to in-frame clones, with some not included. The data hold 150,000 to 180,000 clones, with roughly 77% observed a single time. The sequenced sample consisted of PBMCs. Receptor source: a man between 25 and 39 years old in good health and CMV-seropositive.

The chain employs TRBV4-3 and TRBJ1-2, with 7 bases that match TRBD1. J lost 3 bases, V lost 0 bases, and 7 bases had no gene match. Per the germline V gene, CDR1 is LGHNA and CDR2 is YSLEER. The CDR3 has 16 amino acids. The CDR3 region is CASSQESGTAHYGYTF. The CDR3 DNA is TGCGCCAGCAGCCAAGAATCTGGGACAGCCCACTATGGCTACACCTTC.

The chain carries TRBV7-3 and TRBJ2-1; TRBD2 might be the D (6 bases). The CDR3 is made up of 16 amino acids. The V end lost 0 bases, the J end lost 6 bases, and 15 bases lay between the germline ends. Germline V gene data show CDR1 as SGHTA and CDR2 as FQGTGA. The CDR3 bases are TGTGCCAGCAGCTTAACTGGACGGGAAGCGGGCAATGAGCAGTTCTTC. Translating gives CASSLTGREAGNEQFF.

The chain combines TRBV10-1 with TRBJ1-6; no definite D call. The CDR3 spans 13 residues. CDR1 WNHNN and CDR2 SYGVQD come from the germline V gene (reference sequence). V lost 4 bases and J 10 bases, leaving 11 bases between the germline ends. The CDR3 sequence: CASSGPSESPLHF. The CDR3 DNA sequence: TGCGCCAGCAGTGGCCCGTCAGAATCACCCCTCCACTTT.

This clone came up once. J is TRBJ2-7 and V is TRBV7-3; 7 nucleotides align to TRBD2. Germline trimming cut 1 base from V and 2 bases from J; bases unmatched to any gene: 17. There are 19 residues in the CDR3. Germline values: CDR1 SGHTA, CDR2 FQGTGA. CDR3 in DNA: TGTGCCAGCAGCTTAAGGTCCGTACCGGGCTCTGGGAGGGCCTACGAGCAGTACTTC. Its protein is CASSLRSVPGSGRAYEQYF.

This rearrangement joins TRBV29-1 to TRBJ1-3, with 7 bases that match TRBD1. The V gene's germline CDR1 is SQVTM and CDR2 ANQGSEA. With 1 base clipped from V and 0 bases from J, the junction kept 9 bases outside the gene matches. This CDR3 is built from 17 residues. CDR3 sequence (DNA): TGCAGCGTTGAAGGCGAAGGGGGCCCGGACTCTGGAAACACCATATATTTT. This codes for CSVEGEGGPDSGNTIYF.

V and J are TRBV4-3 and TRBJ2-5, with 11 bases lining up with TRBD1. The V gene end was trimmed by 0 bases and the J gene end by 4 bases; junction bases not matched to a gene: 4. Germline V gene lookup returns CDR1 LGHNA and CDR2 YSLEER. This CDR3 contains 16 residues. The CDR3 loop reads CASSQDRGTGGETQYF. CDR3 DNA: TGCGCCAGCAGCCAAGACAGAGGGACAGGGGGAGAGACCCAGTACTTC.

The chain uses TRBV19 and TRBJ1-1; a possible D gene is TRBD1 (6 bases). The CDR3 sequence is 16 residues long. CDR1 is LNHDA, CDR2 SQIVND, per germline (reference sequence). V lost 8 bases and J 0 bases, leaving 19 bases between the germline ends. In nucleotides, the CDR3 is TGTGCCAGTCTGCCTCTCCAAGGGGGAATGAACACTGAAGCTTTCTTT. Translated, it gives CASLPLQGGMNTEAFF. The full variable domain, completed using reference TRBV19 and TRBJ1-1, is DGGITQSPKYLFRKEGQNVTLSCEQNLNHDAMYWYRQDPGQGLRLIYYSQIVNDFQKGDIAEGYSVSREKKESFPLTVTSAQKNPTAFYLCASLPLQGGMNTEAFFGQGTRLTVV.

This clone was seen a handful of times. The chain links TRBV5-6 to TRBJ1-4, with D uncertain. V was clipped by 0 bases and J by 6 bases, with 3 bases between them. Germline loops: CDR1 SGHDT, CDR2 YYEEEE. CDR3 length equals 12 residues. Here the CDR3 reads CASSLADEKLFF. The CDR3 DNA is TGTGCCAGCAGCTTGGCGGATGAAAAACTGTTTTTT. Filled out from reference TRBV5-6 and TRBJ1-4, the complete variable domain reads DAGVTQSPTHLIKTRGQQVTLRCSPKSGHDTVSWYQQALGQGPQFIFQYYEEEERQRGNFPDRFSGHQFPNYSSELNVNALLLGDSALYLCASSLADEKLFFGSGTQLSVL.

DNA for the CDR3: TGTGCCAGCAGGACAGGGCAAAATAATTCACCCCTCCACTTT. Translating gives CASRTGQNNSPLHF. This chain uses TRBV6-5 with TRBJ1-6, with TRBD1 matching over 7 bases. This CDR3 contains 14 residues. V lost 6 bases, J lost 5 bases, and 4 bases stayed unmatched. Germline CDR1 and CDR2: MNHEY and SVGAGI.

By share, this clone ranks as medium-sized. The genes are TRBV4-1 and TRBJ2-1; D is undetermined. From germline, CDR1 is MGHRA and CDR2 YSYEKL. This CDR3 region has 16 residues. Trimming took 0 bases from V and 5 from J, leaving 14 bases between them. The CDR3 region is CASSQEQETSHNEQFF. Written as DNA, the CDR3 is TGCGCCAGCAGCCAAGAACAAGAGACAAGCCACAATGAGCAGTTCTTC.

This clone was observed once. CDR3 sequence reads: CASSSTGFGQYF. The CDR3 nucleotides are TGTGCCAGCAGTTCAACAGGATTCGGGCAGTACTTC. V usage is TRBV28 and J usage is TRBJ2-7, with D possibly TRBD1 on 5 matching bases. There are 12 residues in the CDR3. Germline CDR1 reads MDHEN; CDR2 reads SYDVKM. The germline V and J ends were trimmed by 4 bases and 9 bases, with 13 bases remaining between them. Full variable domain (outside the CDR3, taken from reference TRBV28 and TRBJ2-7): DVKVTQSSRYLVKRTGEKVFLECVQDMDHENMFWYRQDPGLGLRLIYFSYDVKMKEKGDIPEGYSVSREKKERFSLILESASTNQTSMYLCASSSTGFGQYFGPGTRLTVT.

V and J are TRBV13 and TRBJ1-6, with TRBD1 identical over 9 bases. This CDR3 contains 17 residues. Germline lookup yields CDR1 PRHDT and CDR2 FYEKMQ (reference sequence). V trimming: 5 bases; J trimming: 0 bases; junction bases outside the gene matches: 5. CDR3 region: CASSTGGLSSYNSPLHF. CDR3 nucleotides: TGTGCCAGCAGCACAGGGGGCTTGAGCTCCTATAATTCACCCCTCCACTTT.

The J gene is TRBJ2-3, the V gene TRBV6-1; 11 bases fit TRBD2. CDR1 MNHNS and CDR2 SASEGT come from the germline V gene. The CDR3 consists of 17 residues. With V trimmed by 2 bases and J by 6 bases, 10 bases remained unmatched. The CDR3 sequence: CASSELAGGLQWDTQYF. The CDR3 nucleotides read TGTGCCAGCAGTGAACTAGCGGGAGGTCTGCAATGGGATACGCAGTATTTT.

The gene calls are TRBV27 and TRBJ2-7, with D tentatively TRBD2 (6 bases). With 5 bases removed from V and 4 bases from J, the gap between germline ends came to 21 bases. There are 16 residues in the CDR3. The germline gives CDR1 MNHEY, CDR2 SMNVEV (reference sequence). The CDR3 bases are TGTGCCAGCAGTAAATTAGCGGAGTTCCCCCCTTACGAGCAGTACTTC. It specifies CASSKLAEFPPYEQYF.

The gene calls are TRBV9 and TRBJ2-1; 8 positions agree with TRBD1. The junction had 4 bases not matched to a gene; V was cut back by 0 bases and J by 2 bases. CDR1 is SGDLS, CDR2 YYNGEE, per germline. This CDR3 is built from 16 residues. Here the CDR3 reads CASSVAPGGAYNEQFF. The CDR3 coding sequence is TGTGCCAGCAGCGTAGCTCCAGGGGGCGCCTACAATGAGCAGTTCTTC.

This chain connects TRBV7-2 to TRBJ2-1; D unresolved. The CDR3 length is 12 residues. Germline V lookup: CDR1 SGHTA, CDR2 FQGNSA. The ends were cut back, 4 bases at V and 9 bases at J, with 10 bases in the middle. The DNA for the CDR3 is TGTGCCAGCAGCTCTCTTATGGCTGAGCAGTTCTTC. As protein: CASSSLMAEQFF.

This clone was observed a few times. The chain has TRBV19 and TRBJ1-5; TRBD1 matches 7 bases. CDR1 is LNHDA, CDR2 SQIVND, per germline (reference sequence). V was clipped by 7 bases and J by 6 bases; unmatched bases: 12. The CDR3 has 15 residues. Written as DNA, the CDR3 is TGTGCCAGTAAAGCGACCTACAGGGGAGGTCAGCCCCAGCATTTT. Its protein is CASKATYRGGQPQHF.

CDR3 residues: CASSHREGTTNTGELFF. The CDR3, as DNA: TGCGCCAGCAGCCACCGGGAGGGGACCACGAACACCGGGGAGCTGTTTTTT. V and J are TRBV4-1 and TRBJ2-2, with 8 bases matching TRBD2. The CDR3 covers 17 residues. Losses at the gene ends were 3 bases for V and 0 bases for J; bases not matched to a gene: 6. CDR1 and CDR2 (germline): MGHRA, YSYEKL.

V and J are TRBV6-1 and TRBJ1-1; D is possibly TRBD1 (5 bases). The CDR3 length is 14 residues. Trimming took off 4 bases at V and 5 bases at J, with 14 bases between the two ends. The germline V gene has CDR1 MNHNS and CDR2 SASEGT. The CDR3 is CASSGRGGVTEAFF. CDR3 coding DNA: TGTGCCAGCAGTGGCCGTGGGGGGGTTACTGAAGCTTTCTTT.

The rearrangement uses TRBV13 and TRBJ2-1; TRBD2 matches at 9 bases. Per the germline V gene, CDR1 is PRHDT and CDR2 is FYEKMQ (reference sequence). The CDR3 covers 15 residues. The V and J ends lost 5 bases and 6 bases, in that order; junction bases with no gene match: 8. CDR3 loop: CASSTIAGVGNEQFF. The DNA of the CDR3 is TGTGCCAGCAGCACAATAGCGGGAGTGGGCAATGAGCAGTTCTTC.

The chain uses TRBV19 and TRBJ1-3, with a tentative D call TRBD1 (5 bases). The CDR3 loop spans 15 amino acids. Per the germline V gene, CDR1 is LNHDA and CDR2 is SQIVND (reference sequence). Trimming took 3 bases from V and 0 from J, leaving 9 bases between them. The CDR3 nucleotides are TGTGCCAGTAGTATCCCGGGACTCTCTGGAAACACCATATATTTT. It codes for CASSIPGLSGNTIYF. Supplemented by reference TRBV19 and TRBJ1-3, the full variable domain reads DGGITQSPKYLFRKEGQNVTLSCEQNLNHDAMYWYRQDPGQGLRLIYYSQIVNDFQKGDIAEGYSVSREKKESFPLTVTSAQKNPTAFYLCASSIPGLSGNTIYFGEGSWLTVV.

This clone was observed a few times. The rearrangement uses TRBV11-3 and TRBJ2-7; a weak D match, TRBD2 (6 bases). CDR3 length: 13 residues. The germline gives CDR1 SGHNT, CDR2 YENEEA. Trimming removed 5 bases from V and 6 bases from J, with 14 bases in between. The CDR3 DNA is TGTGCCAGCAGCGGGGGGACTGGCGGCGAGCAGTACTTC. Its translation is CASSGGTGGEQYF.

This clone was seen a handful of times. Other DNA variants within this sample encode the same CDR3. The chain recombines TRBV9 with TRBJ2-5; tentatively, D is TRBD2 (5 bases). The ends were cut back, 0 bases at V and 4 bases at J, with 7 bases in the middle. CDR1 is SGDLS and CDR2 is YYNGEE in the germline V gene. The CDR3 contains 13 residues. CDR3 in DNA: TGTGCCAGCAGCGTAGGAGGGTTAGAGACCCAGTACTTC. Protein sequence: CASSVGGLETQYF.